This TCR beta chain was captured in a study of radiotherapy plus CTLA-4 blockade in lung cancer. Study-wide context: With 31% of patients having disease control, objective responses were seen in roughly 19%. Study-wide results and limits: Blood TCR clones of tumor origin expanded after radiotherapy plus ipilimumab. Alongside interferon-beta, early blood T cell clone dynamics were reportedly the best predictor of response.

Alongside CTLA-4 blockade with ipilimumab, patients with chemo-refractory metastatic non-small-cell lung cancer received focal radiation. As for this clone: Its specificity is unknown.

This CDR3 is 14 amino acids long. Germline assignment: CDR1 SGHTA and CDR2 FQGNSA. The J segment lost 4 bases and the V segment lost 5 bases, leaving 3 bases of the junction unmatched. Some clones are missing from TCRdb's copy, which holds only in-frame ones; the method was immunoSEQ multiplex PCR. Seen here are about 98,000 clones, 75% to 90% observed once, and the top ten hold under 4%. This receptor was taken from a human donor with non-small cell lung cancer who had a partial response to radiotherapy plus ipilimumab. The chain combines TRBV7-2 with TRBJ2-3; 10 bases map to TRBD2. Sequenced here: peripheral blood, sampled from a patient treated with radiotherapy plus ipilimumab. The CDR3 coding sequence is TGTGCCAGCAGCCCAGGACTAGCGGCAGATACGCAGTATTTT. Its protein is CASSPGLAADTQYF. The full variable domain, with the rest looked up from reference TRBV7-2 and TRBJ2-3, is GAGVSQSPSNKVTEKGKDVELRCDPISGHTALYWYRQSLGQGLEFLIYFQGNSAPDKSGLPSDRFSAERTGGSVSTLTIQRTQQEDSAVYLCASSPGLAADTQYFGPGTRLTVL.